This T cell receptor beta chain was sequenced in a study of PD-1 blockade in classical Hodgkin lymphoma. Notes on this clone: Its specificity is unknown.

This table comes from immunoSEQ multiplex PCR, and its TCRdb copy is limited to in-frame clones, with some not included. The sample includes about 41,000 clones, 69% of them seen just once. Stated time point: cycle 4 day 1 (C4D1), after about 6 weeks of nivolumab. Exposure to brentuximab vedotin varied, and each patient had relapsed following autologous stem cell transplantation. Complete response, partial response or progressive disease constituted the best responses recorded. Study results and limitations: Those patients who began receiving nivolumab less than 1 year after ASCT had lower diversity, and they were excluded. Similar baseline diversity was found in complete responders and newly diagnosed patients. According to reports, newly diagnosed patients had lower baseline TCR diversity than healthy donors, and relapsed/refractory patients had lower baseline TCR diversity still.

The germline V gene encodes CDR1 SGHRS and CDR2 YFSETQ. The V and J ends lost 8 bases and 1 base respectively, with 15 bases between them. CDR3 size: 14 residues. This chain uses TRBV5-1 with TRBJ1-1; weak D call: TRBD1 (6 bases). The clonotype originates from a human donor with classical Hodgkin lymphoma. This material consisted of peripheral blood mononuclear cells (PBMCs), taken before the fourth cycle of nivolumab. The CDR3 protein is CASYEGGTNTEAFF. Here the CDR3 DNA reads TGCGCCAGTTACGAAGGGGGGACGAACACTGAAGCTTTCTTT. Using reference TRBV5-1 and TRBJ1-1 for the parts outside the CDR3, the full variable domain is KAGVTQTPRYLIKTRGQQVTLSCSPISGHRSVSWYQQTPGQGLQFLFEYFSETQRNKGNFPGRFSGRQFSNSRSEMNVSTLELGDSALYLCASYEGGTNTEAFFGQGTRLTVV.